This T cell receptor (beta chain) was profiled in a study of shared clonotypes between healthy human individuals. Of note for this clone: No antigen is known for it.

Points from the study as a whole: The authors expected sequencing depth to affect clonotype sharing among donors. A handful of donors shared 4.5% to 6.5% of their naive CD4 clonotypes.

Sorted-subset replicate PCRs used 150 to 200 ng DNA, some 31,000 T cell genomes. Profiling relied on immunoSEQ multiplex PCR, and the TCRdb table lists in-frame clones only, not all of them. In the table there are around 1.9 million clones, 93% of which are singletons. Terminally differentiated effector memory CD45RA+ cells were left out of the naive CD8 fraction, which was CD45RO-negative and positively selected for CCR7. The clonotype was recovered from a man aged 18 to 29 in good health. Some clones in this sample may be carry-over from other donors' samples. Sample: naive CD8+ T cells from PBMCs.

The CDR3 is CASSVRGLPYTDTQYF. In nucleotides, the CDR3 is TGTGCCAGCAGCGTCCGGGGACTTCCTTACACAGATACGCAGTATTTT. The J gene is TRBJ2-3, the V gene TRBV9, with a weak D call TRBD2 (6 bases). Germline V CDR1 and CDR2: SGDLS, YYNGEE. This CDR3 has 16 residues. With 2 bases removed from V and 2 bases from J, the gap between germline ends came to 15 bases. Combining the CDR3 with reference TRBV9 and TRBJ2-3 gives the whole variable domain DSGVTQTPKHLITATGQRVTLRCSPRSGDLSVYWYQQSLDQGLQFLIQYYNGEERAKGNILERFSAQQFPDLHSELNLSSLELGDSALYFCASSVRGLPYTDTQYFGPGTRLTVL.